These 12 T cell receptor beta chains originate from one sample sequenced in a study of T cell responses to AZD1222 COVID-19 vaccine. Sequencing was performed with immunoSEQ multiplex PCR; in TCRdb, only in-frame clones are kept and a portion is missing. This table has about 140,000 clones, around 90% appearing once. Material: peripheral blood, obtained 28 days after the second AZD1222 dose. The receptor set was obtained from an adult who received the AZD1222 COVID-19 vaccine.

The rearrangement uses TRBV5-1 and TRBJ2-1, with 8 bases identical to TRBD2. Trimming removed 5 bases from V and 2 bases from J; junction bases left unmatched: 6. Germline V lookup: CDR1 SGHRS, CDR2 YFSETQ. This CDR3 has 15 residues. This CDR3 reads CASRPPGGAYNEQFF. The CDR3 coding sequence is TGCGCCAGCAGACCACCCGGGGGGGCCTACAATGAGCAGTTCTTC.

The genes are TRBV2 and TRBJ2-6, with D possibly TRBD1 on 5 matching bases. The CDR3 is 19 residues long. The ends were cut back, 2 bases at V and 0 bases at J, with 17 bases in the middle. Germline V gives CDR1 SNHLY, CDR2 FYNNEI. CDR3 residues: CASSEYARAGYSGANVLTF. The CDR3 bases are TGTGCCAGCAGTGAATATGCCAGGGCCGGGTACTCTGGGGCCAACGTCCTGACTTTC. Full variable domain (remainder filled in from reference TRBV2 and TRBJ2-6): EPEVTQTPSHQVTQMGQEVILRCVPISNHLYFYWYRQILGQKVEFLVSFYNNEISEKSEIFDDQFSVERPDGSNFTLKIRSTKLEDSAMYFCASSEYARAGYSGANVLTFGAGSRLTVL.

This clone appeared a single time. This chain links TRBV6-5 with TRBJ1-1, with D uncertain. Trimming took off 3 bases at V and 0 bases at J, with 8 bases between the two ends. The CDR3 length is 14 residues. Looked up from germline, CDR1 is MNHEY and CDR2 is SVGAGI. The CDR3 loop is CASSYSWMNTEAFF. The CDR3, as DNA: TGTGCCAGCAGTTATAGCTGGATGAACACTGAAGCTTTCTTT.

The chain is built from TRBV6-5 and TRBJ1-5, with D possibly matching TRBD1 (5 bases). V lost 8 bases to trimming and J lost 9 bases, with 17 bases between them. The CDR3 runs 13 residues. The germline CDR1 and CDR2 sequences are MNHEY and SVGAGI. In DNA, the CDR3 is TGTGCCAGCTGCCGGACGGGGGGTTTGCCCCAGCATTTT. Translating it yields CASCRTGGLPQHF.

The genes are TRBV4-1 and TRBJ2-2; D remains ambiguous. The germline gives CDR1 MGHRA, CDR2 YSYEKL. V was clipped by 3 bases and J by 0 bases, with 8 bases between them. The length of the CDR3 is 15 residues. CDR3 nucleotides: TGCGCCAGCAGCCAGACTCCAACGAACACCGGGGAGCTGTTTTTT. This sequence encodes CASSQTPTNTGELFF.

The chain carries TRBV7-2 and TRBJ2-5; D is ambiguous. V gave up 1 base and J gave up 5 bases, with 11 bases separating them. The germline gives CDR1 SGHTA, CDR2 FQGNSA. This CDR3 is 14 amino acids long. For the CDR3, the DNA is TGTGCCAGCAGCTTAGATAGGGCTGCGGAGACCCAGTACTTC. It encodes CASSLDRAAETQYF.

This clone came up a few times. The CDR3 DNA follows: TGTGCCAGCAGCTTAGGTTTAGGGCACACTGAAGCTTTCTTT. Translating gives CASSLGLGHTEAFF. The V gene is TRBV7-9, the J gene TRBJ1-1, with no clear D. Trimming removed 1 base at V and 3 bases at J, with 9 bases between. Germline values: CDR1 SEHNR, CDR2 FQNEAQ (reference sequence). There are 14 residues in the CDR3. The full variable domain, completed using reference TRBV7-9 and TRBJ1-1, is DTGVSQNPRHKITKRGQNVTFRCDPISEHNRLYWYRQTLGQGPEFLTYFQNEAQLEKSRLLSDRFSAERPKGSFSTLEIQRTEQGDSAMYLCASSLGLGHTEAFFGQGTRLTVV.

This chain connects TRBV4-1 to TRBJ1-4; no clear D. CDR1 and CDR2 (germline): MGHRA, YSYEKL. The germline V and J ends were trimmed by 7 bases and 6 bases, with 12 bases remaining between them. The CDR3 runs 13 residues. CDR3 sequence (DNA): TGCGCCAGCAACGTAGTTGGTGATGAAAAACTGTTTTTT. The encoded protein is CASNVVGDEKLFF.

The rearrangement links TRBV9 to TRBJ2-1; D remains unclear. V dropped 2 bases and J dropped 0 bases, with 12 bases sitting between them. This CDR3 is 16 amino acids long. The germline gives CDR1 SGDLS, CDR2 YYNGEE. The CDR3 coding sequence is TGTGCCAGCAGCGTGTCCGCGAGGAGCTCCTACAATGAGCAGTTCTTC. It codes for CASSVSARSSYNEQFF.

This clone was seen only once. This rearrangement joins TRBV9 to TRBJ1-1; tentatively, D is TRBD1 (6 bases). This CDR3 contains 14 residues. Germline V gene data show CDR1 as SGDLS and CDR2 as YYNGEE. V was clipped by 4 bases and J by 7 bases, with 17 bases between them. The CDR3 loop reads CASSQTDRTYEAFF. CDR3 DNA: TGTGCCAGCAGCCAAACCGACAGGACCTATGAAGCTTTCTTT. Drawing the rest from reference TRBV9 and TRBJ1-1, the complete variable domain is DSGVTQTPKHLITATGQRVTLRCSPRSGDLSVYWYQQSLDQGLQFLIQYYNGEERAKGNILERFSAQQFPDLHSELNLSSLELGDSALYFCASSQTDRTYEAFFGQGTRLTVV.

The rearrangement uses TRBV2 and TRBJ1-2; D not certain. Trimming left V 7 bases short and J 7 bases short, with 10 bases between. Germline assignment: CDR1 SNHLY and CDR2 FYNNEI. The CDR3 has 11 amino acids. This CDR3 reads CASILGGGYTF. DNA of the CDR3: TGTGCCAGCATCCTAGGTGGTGGCTACACCTTC.

The CDR3 is CASSFSEITGELFF. The CDR3 DNA reads TGCGCCAGCAGCTTTTCAGAGATCACCGGGGAGCTGTTTTTT. This chain links TRBV5-1 with TRBJ2-2, with D uncertain. CDR3 length: 14 amino acids. The ends were cut back, 2 bases at V and 4 bases at J, with 9 bases in the middle. Germline V gives CDR1 SGHRS, CDR2 YFSETQ.